The sequence of this TCR beta chain was determined in a study of T cells after yellow fever vaccination (dated by TCRdb to about 2019). Some background on the complete study: Libraries from fractions with low cell numbers were prepared with the SMART-Seq v4 Ultra Low Input RNA kit. To track T-cell clones before and after primary and booster YFV17D yellow fever vaccination, bulk TCR alpha and beta repertoires were sequenced longitudinally. The cohort comprised two healthy male donors, one aged 18 to 30 and one aged 30 to 40 years. Blood samples were taken at several timepoints before and after primary and secondary immunization, and bulk PBMC replicates and cell subsets were isolated. Study-wide conclusions, independent of this receptor: After the booster, most of the clones that had expanded following primary vaccination were detected again (roughly 96% of CD4 and 85% to 90% of CD8), which suggests that memory was broadly maintained. Because the study included only a couple of donors, the extent to which the findings can be generalized is limited. Compared with the primary T-cell response, the secondary T-cell response was faster but weaker, reaching its peak on day 5 rather than on day 15. A small fraction of clonotypes appeared in both the CD4 and CD8 compartments, likely as a result of convergent recombination. Because abundant contaminating clonotypes from the bulk population could be contained in FACS-sorted repertoires, computational filtering was required.

TCR cDNA was made using 5'RACE template switching, a step that added a universal primer site and unique molecular identifiers. cDNA synthesis was primed from both the TCR alpha and TCR beta constant segments. Library amplification used two PCR steps, and the second PCR step added sample barcodes and sequencing adapters. Sequencing of libraries was done on Illumina HiSeq 2500 (2x100 bp) or NovaSeq (2x150 bp). On the authors' methods: MIGEC handled demultiplexing of reads and collapsing into UMI consensus sequences, while MiXCR performed V(D)J alignment. Clonotypes responding to the vaccine were identified with edgeR on replicate PBMC samples, with the criteria of FDR below 0.01 and a log2 fold change above 5 up to day 15. Each bulk clonotype was labeled CD4 or CD8 based on which sequenced repertoire, CD4 or CD8, contained the clonotype at higher abundance. The public reads were reprocessed in TCRdb via fastp at Q25 and MiXCR, keeping in-frame beta chains. Each CDR3 protein appears once, grouped with its most common genes and DNA. None of the V and J calls come from the authors' own analysis; TCRdb made them. The sample has roughly 79,000 distinct CDR3 sequences on record, about 7.3% of them singletons. Roughly 29% of the sample belongs to the ten largest clones.

On this clonotype itself: The antigen it binds to is not known. Base qualities are not recorded, but no much larger clone differs from it by a single base.

Cut back by 4 bases and 1 base, the V and J ends lie 11 bases apart. As encoded in the germline V gene (reference sequence), CDR1 is SGHNT while CDR2 is YYREEE. The CDR3 numbers 14 residues from cysteine through phenylalanine. Solely the CDR3 DNA is kept, with 42 bases framed from the first base. The treatment or condition label on this specimen signifies: live attenuated yellow fever vaccine strain. PBMCs were isolated from peripheral blood using a standard Ficoll-Paque protocol. CD4 and CD8 T-cell fractions were isolated with Dynabeads CD4 and CD8 positive selection kits. TriZol was used to extract RNA from bulk PBMCs, CD4 and CD8 fractions, and dextramer-positive and dextramer-negative fractions.

Sequences were derived from CD8+ T cells sorted from PBMCs, sampled 9 to 11 days after the first yellow fever vaccination. The chain was built from TRBV5-4 and TRBJ1-1, with a weak D call of TRBD1 (6 bases match). This clonotype was sampled from a man aged 18-30 years who received the YFV17D yellow fever vaccine. The nucleotide sequence reads as follows: TGTGCCAGCAGCCCGACAGGCCGGAACACTGAAGCTTTCTTT. This gives the protein CASSPTGRNTEAFF.